The 2 T cell receptor beta chains reported below all come from one sample, sequenced in a study of CD8+ T cells in alopecia areata. Following extraction, RNA underwent reverse transcription to cDNA, which served as the sequencing template. TCRdb's copy holds only in-frame clones and misses some; the assay was immunoSEQ multiplex PCR. The profile shows some 190,000 clones, about 47% of them singletons. Treatment reported: oral pan-JAK inhibitor, 5-10 mg twice daily. The sequences come from CD8+ T cells sorted from blood, collected at roughly week 52, from a patient treated with tofacitinib. The receptors here all came from a human donor with alopecia areata.

The genes are TRBV5-6 and TRBJ1-2; weak D call: TRBD1 (5 bases). With 2 bases removed from V and 4 bases from J, the gap between germline ends came to 15 bases. Germline values: CDR1 SGHDT, CDR2 YYEEEE. This CDR3 spans 15 amino acids. The CDR3 DNA follows: TGTGCCAGCAGCTTCGGGTCCGGGGGGATCTATGGCTACACCTTC. It encodes CASSFGSGGIYGYTF.

This rearrangement joins TRBV25-1 to TRBJ2-5; unclear D gene. The V gene lost 6 bases and the J gene lost 5 bases, with 10 bases spanning the gap. In germline, CDR1 is MGHDK, CDR2 SYGVNS. The CDR3 is made up of 12 amino acids. The CDR3 reads CASSAGSETQYF. The CDR3 DNA follows: TGTGCCAGCAGCGCAGGCTCCGAGACCCAGTACTTC.